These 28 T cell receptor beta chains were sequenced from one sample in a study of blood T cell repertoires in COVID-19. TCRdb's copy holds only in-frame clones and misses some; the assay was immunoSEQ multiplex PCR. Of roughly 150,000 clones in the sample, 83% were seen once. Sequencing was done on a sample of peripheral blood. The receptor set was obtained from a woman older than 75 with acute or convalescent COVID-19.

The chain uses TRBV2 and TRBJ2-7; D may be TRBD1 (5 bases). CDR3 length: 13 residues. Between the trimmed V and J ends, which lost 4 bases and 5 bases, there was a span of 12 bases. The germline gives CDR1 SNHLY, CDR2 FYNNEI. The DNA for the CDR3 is TGTGCCAGCAGTGCGGCAGGGTTAAACGAGCAGTACTTC. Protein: CASSAAGLNEQYF.

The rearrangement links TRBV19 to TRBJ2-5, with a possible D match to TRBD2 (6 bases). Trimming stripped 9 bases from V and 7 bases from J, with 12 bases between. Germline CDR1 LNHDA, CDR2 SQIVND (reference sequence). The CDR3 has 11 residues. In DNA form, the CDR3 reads TGTGCCAGCGGGGACTTTCCGACCCAGTACTTC. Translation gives CASGDFPTQYF. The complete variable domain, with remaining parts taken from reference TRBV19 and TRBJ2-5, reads DGGITQSPKYLFRKEGQNVTLSCEQNLNHDAMYWYRQDPGQGLRLIYYSQIVNDFQKGDIAEGYSVSREKKESFPLTVTSAQKNPTAFYLCASGDFPTQYFGPGTRLLVL.

The CDR3 nucleotides are TGTGCCAGCAGTGAAGAACAGGGTATTGGAGAAAAACTGTTTTTT. This gives the protein CASSEEQGIGEKLFF. V usage is TRBV2 and J usage is TRBJ1-4; perhaps TRBD1 as D (6 bases). The CDR3 runs to 15 residues. The germline V gene encodes CDR1 SNHLY and CDR2 FYNNEI. The germline V and J ends were trimmed by 1 base and 8 bases, with 14 bases remaining between them.

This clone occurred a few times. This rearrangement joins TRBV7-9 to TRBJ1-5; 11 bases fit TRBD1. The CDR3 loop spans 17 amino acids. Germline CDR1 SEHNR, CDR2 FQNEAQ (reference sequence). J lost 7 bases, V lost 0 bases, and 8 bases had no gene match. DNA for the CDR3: TGTGCCAGCAGCTTAGCCGGGACAGGGGGAGTAGGCCAGCCCCAGCATTTT. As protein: CASSLAGTGGVGQPQHF.

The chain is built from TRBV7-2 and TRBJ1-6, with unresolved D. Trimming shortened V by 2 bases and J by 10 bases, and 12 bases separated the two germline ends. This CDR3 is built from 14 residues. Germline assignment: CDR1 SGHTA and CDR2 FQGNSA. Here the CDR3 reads CASSLMGRESPLHF. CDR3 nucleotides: TGTGCCAGCAGCTTAATGGGGAGAGAGTCACCCCTCCACTTT.

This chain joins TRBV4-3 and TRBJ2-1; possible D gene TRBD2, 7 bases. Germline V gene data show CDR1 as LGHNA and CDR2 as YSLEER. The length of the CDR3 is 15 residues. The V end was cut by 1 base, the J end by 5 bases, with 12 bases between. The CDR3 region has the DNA TGCGCCAGCAGCCAAGGAGGGGGGGCTCACAATGAGCAGTTCTTC. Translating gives CASSQGGGAHNEQFF.

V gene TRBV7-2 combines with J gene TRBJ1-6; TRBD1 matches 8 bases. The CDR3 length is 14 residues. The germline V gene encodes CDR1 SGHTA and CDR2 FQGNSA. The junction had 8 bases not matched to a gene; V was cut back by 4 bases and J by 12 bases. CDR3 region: CASSSDRGSLPLHF. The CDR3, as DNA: TGTGCCAGCAGCTCCGACAGGGGATCCCTACCCCTCCACTTT. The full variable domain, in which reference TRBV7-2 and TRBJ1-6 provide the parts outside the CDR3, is GAGVSQSPSNKVTEKGKDVELRCDPISGHTALYWYRQSLGQGLEFLIYFQGNSAPDKSGLPSDRFSAERTGGSVSTLTIQRTQQEDSAVYLCASSSDRGSLPLHFGNGTRLTVT.

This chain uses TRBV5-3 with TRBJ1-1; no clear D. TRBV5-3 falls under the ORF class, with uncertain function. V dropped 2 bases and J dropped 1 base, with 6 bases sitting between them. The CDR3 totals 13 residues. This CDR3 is CARSFSGNTEAFF. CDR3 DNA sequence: TGTGCCAGAAGCTTCAGTGGGAACACTGAAGCTTTCTTT.

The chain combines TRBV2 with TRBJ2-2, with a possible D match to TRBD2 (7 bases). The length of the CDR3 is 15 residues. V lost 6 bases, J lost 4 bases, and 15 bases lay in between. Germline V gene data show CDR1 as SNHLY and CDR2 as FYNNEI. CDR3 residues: CASRRGTGGTGELFF. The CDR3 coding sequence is TGTGCCAGCAGGAGGGGGACGGGGGGCACCGGGGAGCTGTTTTTT. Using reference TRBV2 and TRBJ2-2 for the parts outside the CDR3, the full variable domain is EPEVTQTPSHQVTQMGQEVILRCVPISNHLYFYWYRQILGQKVEFLVSFYNNEISEKSEIFDDQFSVERPDGSNFTLKIRSTKLEDSAMYFCASRRGTGGTGELFFGEGSRLTVL.

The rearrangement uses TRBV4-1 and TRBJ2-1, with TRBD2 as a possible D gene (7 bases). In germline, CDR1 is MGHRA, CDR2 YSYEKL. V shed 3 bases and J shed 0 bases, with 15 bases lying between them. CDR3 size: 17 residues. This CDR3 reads CASSHAWGGRSYNEQFF. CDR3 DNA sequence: TGCGCCAGCAGCCACGCCTGGGGGGGCCGCTCCTACAATGAGCAGTTCTTC.

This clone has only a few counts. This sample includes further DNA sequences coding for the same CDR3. In DNA form, the CDR3 reads TGTGCCAGTAGTATAGACAGGGGAAGGCAGCCCCAGCATTTT. Translation: CASSIDRGRQPQHF. The chain recombines TRBV19 with TRBJ1-5; possible D gene TRBD1, 6 bases. Germline CDR1 reads LNHDA; CDR2 reads SQIVND (reference sequence). Trimming stripped 0 bases from V and 7 bases from J, with 10 bases between. This CDR3 comprises 14 residues.

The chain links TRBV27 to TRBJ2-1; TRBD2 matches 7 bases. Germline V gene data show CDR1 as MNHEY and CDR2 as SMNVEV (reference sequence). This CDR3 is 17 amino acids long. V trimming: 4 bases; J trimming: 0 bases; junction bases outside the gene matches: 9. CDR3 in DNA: TGTGCCAGCAGTTATGCCTTGCTAGCGGCCTCCTACAATGAGCAGTTCTTC. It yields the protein CASSYALLAASYNEQFF.

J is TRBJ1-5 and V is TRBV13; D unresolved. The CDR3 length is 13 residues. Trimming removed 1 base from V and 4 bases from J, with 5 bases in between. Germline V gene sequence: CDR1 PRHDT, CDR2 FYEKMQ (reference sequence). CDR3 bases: TGTGCCAGCAGCTTAGATATGAATCAGCCCCAGCATTTT. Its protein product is CASSLDMNQPQHF.

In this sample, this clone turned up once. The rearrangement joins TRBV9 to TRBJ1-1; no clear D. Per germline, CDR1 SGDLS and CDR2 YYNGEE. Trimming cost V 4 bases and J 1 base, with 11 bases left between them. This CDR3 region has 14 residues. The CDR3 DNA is TGTGCCAGCAGCATGGTATCAGGGAACACTGAAGCTTTCTTT. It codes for CASSMVSGNTEAFF.

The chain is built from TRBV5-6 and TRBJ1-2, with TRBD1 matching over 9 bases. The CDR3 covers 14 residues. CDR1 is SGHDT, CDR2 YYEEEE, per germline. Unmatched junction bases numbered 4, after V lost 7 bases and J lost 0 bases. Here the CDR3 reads CASGQGRANYGYTF. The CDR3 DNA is TGTGCCAGCGGACAGGGGAGGGCTAACTATGGCTACACCTTC.

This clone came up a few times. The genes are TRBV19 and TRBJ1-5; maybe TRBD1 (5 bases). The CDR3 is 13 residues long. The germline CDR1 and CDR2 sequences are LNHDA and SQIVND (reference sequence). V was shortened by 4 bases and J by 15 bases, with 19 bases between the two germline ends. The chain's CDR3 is CASSTGTGRLGHF. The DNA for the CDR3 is TGTGCCAGTAGTACCGGGACCGGCAGACTAGGGCATTTT.

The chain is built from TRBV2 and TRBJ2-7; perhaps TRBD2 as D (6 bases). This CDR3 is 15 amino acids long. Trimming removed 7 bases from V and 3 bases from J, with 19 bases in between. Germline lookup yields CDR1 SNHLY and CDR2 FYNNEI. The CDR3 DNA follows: TGTGCCAGCACGCGTCAAGGAGGGACCGACTACGAGCAGTACTTC. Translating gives CASTRQGGTDYEQYF.

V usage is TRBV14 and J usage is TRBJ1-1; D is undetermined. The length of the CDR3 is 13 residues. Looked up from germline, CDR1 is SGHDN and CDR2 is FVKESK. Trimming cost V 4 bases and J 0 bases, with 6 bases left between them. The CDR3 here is CASSLTLNTEAFF. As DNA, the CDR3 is TGTGCCAGCAGCCTAACATTGAACACTGAAGCTTTCTTT.

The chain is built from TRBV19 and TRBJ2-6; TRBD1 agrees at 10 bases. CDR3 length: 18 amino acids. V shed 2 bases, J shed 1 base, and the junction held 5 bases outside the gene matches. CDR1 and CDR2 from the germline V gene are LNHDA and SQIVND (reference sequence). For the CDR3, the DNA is TGTGCCAGTAGTATATCCTCGGGACAGGGGTCTGGGGCCAACGTCCTGACTTTC. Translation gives CASSISSGQGSGANVLTF.

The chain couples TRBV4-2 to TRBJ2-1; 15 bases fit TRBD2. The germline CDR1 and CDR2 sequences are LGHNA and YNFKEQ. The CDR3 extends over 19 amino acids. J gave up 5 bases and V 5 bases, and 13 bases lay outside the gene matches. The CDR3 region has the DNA TGTGCCAGCAGCTCATCATCGGGACTAGCGGGGGGCAGGAACAATGAGCAGTTCTTC. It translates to CASSSSSGLAGGRNNEQFF.

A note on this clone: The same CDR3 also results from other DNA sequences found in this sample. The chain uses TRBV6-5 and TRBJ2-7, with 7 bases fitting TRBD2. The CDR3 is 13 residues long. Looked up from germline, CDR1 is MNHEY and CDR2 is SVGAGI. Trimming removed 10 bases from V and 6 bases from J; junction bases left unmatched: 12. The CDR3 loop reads CATWGSGGGEQYF. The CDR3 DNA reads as TGTGCCACGTGGGGGTCGGGGGGTGGCGAGCAGTACTTC.

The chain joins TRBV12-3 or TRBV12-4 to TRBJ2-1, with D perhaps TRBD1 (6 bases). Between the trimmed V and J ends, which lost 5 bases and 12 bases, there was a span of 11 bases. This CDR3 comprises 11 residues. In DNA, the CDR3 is TGTGCCAGCAGTCCCCAGGGGTCGCAGTTCTTC. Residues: CASSPQGSQFF.

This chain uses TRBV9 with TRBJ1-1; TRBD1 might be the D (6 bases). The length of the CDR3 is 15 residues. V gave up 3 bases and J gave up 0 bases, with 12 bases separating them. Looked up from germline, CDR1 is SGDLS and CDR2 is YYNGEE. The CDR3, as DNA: TGTGCCAGCAGCGCCCACAGGGACCTGAACACTGAAGCTTTCTTT. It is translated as CASSAHRDLNTEAFF.

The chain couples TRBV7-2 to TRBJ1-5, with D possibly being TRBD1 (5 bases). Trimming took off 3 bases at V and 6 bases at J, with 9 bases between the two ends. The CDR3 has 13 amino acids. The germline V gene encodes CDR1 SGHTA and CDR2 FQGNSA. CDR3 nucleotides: TGTGCCAGCAGCTTCAGGGTGGGTCAGCCCCAGCATTTT. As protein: CASSFRVGQPQHF.

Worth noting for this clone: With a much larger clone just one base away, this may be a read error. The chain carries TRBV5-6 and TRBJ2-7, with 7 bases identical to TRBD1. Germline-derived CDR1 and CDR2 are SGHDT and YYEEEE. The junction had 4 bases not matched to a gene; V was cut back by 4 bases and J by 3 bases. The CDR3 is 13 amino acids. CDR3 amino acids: CASSPGQIYEQYF. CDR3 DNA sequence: TGTGCCAGCAGCCCGGGACAGATCTACGAGCAGTACTTC.

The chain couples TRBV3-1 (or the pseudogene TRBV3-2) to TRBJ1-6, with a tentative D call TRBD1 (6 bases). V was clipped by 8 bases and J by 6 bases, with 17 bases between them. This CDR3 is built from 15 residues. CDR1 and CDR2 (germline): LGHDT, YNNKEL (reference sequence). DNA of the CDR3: TGTGCCAGCTCCCTCGGGTTCAGGGGTAATTCACCCCTCCACTTT. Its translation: CASSLGFRGNSPLHF.

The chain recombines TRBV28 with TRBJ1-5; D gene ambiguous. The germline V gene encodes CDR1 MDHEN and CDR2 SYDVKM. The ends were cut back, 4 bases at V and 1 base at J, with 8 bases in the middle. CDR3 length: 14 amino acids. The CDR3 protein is CASSSPGSNQPQHF. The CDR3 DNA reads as TGTGCCAGCAGTTCCCCCGGGAGCAATCAGCCCCAGCATTTT.

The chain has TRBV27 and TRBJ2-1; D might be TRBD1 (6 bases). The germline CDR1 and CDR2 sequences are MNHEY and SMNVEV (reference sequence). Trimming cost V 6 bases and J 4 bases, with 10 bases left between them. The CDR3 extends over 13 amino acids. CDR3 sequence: CASRGQVYNEQFF. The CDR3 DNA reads TGTGCCAGCAGGGGACAAGTGTACAATGAGCAGTTCTTC.